This T cell receptor beta chain is drawn from a study of blood T cells in healthy people across ages. Overall study: About one barcoded TCR beta cDNA was captured per two T cells.

A J-beta primer mix and a sample-barcoded 5' primer were used in a second PCR of roughly 6 to 11 cycles. A single record per CDR3 protein comes from TCRdb applying MiXCR to the 5' RACE reads. This table holds around 800,000 distinct CDR3 sequences, 60% to 80% found once. Samples each had at least 5.5 micrograms of total RNA extracted. Study observations and caveats: PBMCs left unsorted prevented a conclusive naive versus antigen-experienced comparison.

Comment on this clonotype: Its specificity is unknown.

CDR1 and CDR2 from the germline V gene are MGHRA and YSYEKL. The CDR3 runs to 14 residues. Sequencing was done on a sample of blood. This clonotype was sampled from a man aged 25 to 40 in good health. The rearrangement links TRBV4-1 to TRBJ2-7; D remains ambiguous. The J call could be wrong; TRBJ2-5 is a better fit for the DNA end. The CDR3 loop is CASSLGIQYGTQYF. The CDR3 DNA reads as TGCGCCAGCAGCCTTGGGATACAGTATGGGACCCAGTACTTC.